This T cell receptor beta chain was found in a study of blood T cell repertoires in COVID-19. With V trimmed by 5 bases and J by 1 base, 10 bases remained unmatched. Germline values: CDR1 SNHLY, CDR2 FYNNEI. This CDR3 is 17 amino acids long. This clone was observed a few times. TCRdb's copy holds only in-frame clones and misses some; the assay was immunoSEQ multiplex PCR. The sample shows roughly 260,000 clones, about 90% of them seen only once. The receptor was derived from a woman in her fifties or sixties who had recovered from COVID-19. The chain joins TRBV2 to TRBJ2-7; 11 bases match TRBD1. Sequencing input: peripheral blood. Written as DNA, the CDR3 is TGTGCCAGCAGTCAAACTTTAGGGACAGGGGGGTCCTACGAGCAGTACTTC. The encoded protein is CASSQTLGTGGSYEQYF.